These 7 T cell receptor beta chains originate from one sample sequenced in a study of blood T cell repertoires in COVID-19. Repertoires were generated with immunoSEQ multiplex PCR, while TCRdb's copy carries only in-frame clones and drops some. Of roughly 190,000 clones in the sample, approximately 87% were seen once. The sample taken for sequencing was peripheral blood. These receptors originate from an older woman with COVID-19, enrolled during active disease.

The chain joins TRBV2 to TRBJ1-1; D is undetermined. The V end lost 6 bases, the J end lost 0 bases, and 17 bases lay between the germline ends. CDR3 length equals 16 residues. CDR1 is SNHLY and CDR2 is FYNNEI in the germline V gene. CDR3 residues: CASRSDTGIMNTEAFF. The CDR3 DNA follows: TGTGCCAGCAGATCTGACACGGGAATAATGAACACTGAAGCTTTCTTT.

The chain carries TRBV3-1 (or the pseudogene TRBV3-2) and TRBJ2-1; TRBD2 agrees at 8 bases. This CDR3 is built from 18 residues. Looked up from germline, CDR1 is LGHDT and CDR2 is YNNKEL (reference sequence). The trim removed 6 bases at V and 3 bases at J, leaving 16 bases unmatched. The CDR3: CASSSSGLVGLRYNEQFF. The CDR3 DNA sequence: TGTGCCAGCAGTTCCTCGGGACTAGTAGGTTTGCGCTACAATGAGCAGTTCTTC.

CDR3 in amino acids: CASSLRQMNTEAFF. The CDR3 DNA reads TGTGCCAGCAGCTTACGACAGATGAACACTGAAGCTTTCTTT. The chain has TRBV7-2 and TRBJ1-1; tentatively, D is TRBD1 (5 bases). The germline V gene has CDR1 SGHTA and CDR2 FQGNSA. The V end lost 2 bases, the J end lost 0 bases, and 7 bases lay between the germline ends. The CDR3 length is 14 residues.

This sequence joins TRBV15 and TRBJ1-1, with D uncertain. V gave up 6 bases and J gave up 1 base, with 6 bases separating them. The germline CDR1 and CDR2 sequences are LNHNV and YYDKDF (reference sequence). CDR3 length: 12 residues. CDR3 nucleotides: TGTGCCACCAGGGAGGGGAACACTGAAGCTTTCTTT. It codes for CATREGNTEAFF. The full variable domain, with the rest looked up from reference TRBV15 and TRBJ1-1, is DAMVIQNPRYQVTQFGKPVTLSCSQTLNHNVMYWYQQKSSQAPKLLFHYYDKDFNNEADTPDNFQSRRPNTSFCFLDIRSPGLGDTAMYLCATREGNTEAFFGQGTRLTVV.

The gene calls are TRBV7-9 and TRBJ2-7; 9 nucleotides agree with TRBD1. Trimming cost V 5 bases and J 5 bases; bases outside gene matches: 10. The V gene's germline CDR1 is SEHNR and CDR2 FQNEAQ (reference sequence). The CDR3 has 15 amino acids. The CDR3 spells CASSHPGQGQNEQYF. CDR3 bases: TGTGCCAGCAGCCATCCGGGACAGGGACAGAACGAGCAGTACTTC. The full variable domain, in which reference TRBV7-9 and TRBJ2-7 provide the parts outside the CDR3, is DTGVSQNPRHKITKRGQNVTFRCDPISEHNRLYWYRQTLGQGPEFLTYFQNEAQLEKSRLLSDRFSAERPKGSFSTLEIQRTEQGDSAMYLCASSHPGQGQNEQYFGPGTRLTVT.

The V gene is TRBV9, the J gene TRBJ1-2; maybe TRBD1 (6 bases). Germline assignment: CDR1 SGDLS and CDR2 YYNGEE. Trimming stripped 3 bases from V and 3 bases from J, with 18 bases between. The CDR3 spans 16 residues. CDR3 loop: CASSAQGGGFDYGYTF. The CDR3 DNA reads TGTGCCAGCAGCGCCCAGGGAGGGGGTTTCGACTATGGCTACACCTTC.

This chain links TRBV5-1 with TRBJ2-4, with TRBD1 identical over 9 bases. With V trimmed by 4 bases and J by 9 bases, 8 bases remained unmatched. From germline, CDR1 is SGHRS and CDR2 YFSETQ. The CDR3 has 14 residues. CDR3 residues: CASSPGTGRGIQYF. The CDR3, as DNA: TGCGCCAGCAGCCCCGGGACAGGGAGAGGCATTCAGTACTTC.